The 18 T cell receptor beta chains in this list originate from one sample, sequenced in a study of technical replicates of blood from a handful of donors. TCRdb keeps only in-frame clones here, not all; method: immunoSEQ multiplex PCR. The data hold 75,000 to 100,000 clones, with around 94% observed a single time. Input material: T cells isolated from PBMCs. These receptors were collected from a human donor in good health.

This rearrangement joins TRBV28 to TRBJ2-7; D perhaps matches TRBD2 (6 bases). Trimming shortened V by 4 bases and J by 3 bases, and 22 bases separated the two germline ends. This CDR3 comprises 17 residues. Germline CDR1 is MDHEN and CDR2 is SYDVKM. Here the CDR3 reads CASSSNRRSGDFYEQYF. The DNA for the CDR3 is TGTGCCAGCAGTTCAAACCGCAGGTCGGGGGACTTCTACGAGCAGTACTTC.

This clone is a singleton in its sample. This chain uses TRBV5-1 with TRBJ2-5, with D possibly being TRBD2 (5 bases). V was pared by 0 bases and J by 2 bases, with 5 bases between. CDR3 length: 13 amino acids. Germline lookup yields CDR1 SGHRS and CDR2 YFSETQ. In DNA form, the CDR3 reads TGCGCCAGCAGCTTGGTAGCGCAAGAGACCCAGTACTTC. It codes for CASSLVAQETQYF.

The J gene is TRBJ2-1, the V gene TRBV28, with TRBD2 matching over 13 bases. The CDR3 extends over 17 amino acids. The germline V gene encodes CDR1 MDHEN and CDR2 SYDVKM. Losses at the gene ends were 3 bases for V and 2 bases for J; bases not matched to a gene: 4. CDR3 coding DNA: TGTGCCAGCAGTTTCGGACTAGCGGGAGCCCCCTACAATGAGCAGTTCTTC. It encodes CASSFGLAGAPYNEQFF.

The V gene is TRBV30, the J gene TRBJ1-4; TRBD1 matches at 10 bases. The trim removed 5 bases at V and 2 bases at J, leaving 2 bases unmatched. The CDR3 is 14 residues long. Germline CDR1 and CDR2: GTSNPN and SVGIG (reference sequence). This CDR3 is CAWDRGRTNEKLFF. The CDR3 DNA is TGTGCCTGGGACAGGGGGCGGACTAATGAAAAACTGTTTTTT.

The J gene is TRBJ2-1, the V gene TRBV30; 11 nucleotides agree with TRBD2. The V segment lost 3 bases and the J segment 6 bases; nucleotides outside the gene matches: 7. The CDR3 sequence is 15 residues long. The germline V gene has CDR1 GTSNPN and CDR2 SVGIG (reference sequence). CDR3 loop: CAWSLGLAVSNEQFF. CDR3 bases: TGTGCCTGGAGCCTGGGACTAGCGGTAAGCAATGAGCAGTTCTTC.

The CDR3 loop is CASSSSGGANEQFF. The DNA of the CDR3 is TGTGCCAGCAGCTCTAGCGGGGGGGCCAATGAGCAGTTCTTC. This rearrangement joins TRBV7-3 to TRBJ2-1, with TRBD2 identical over 12 bases. The CDR3 is 14 amino acids. Germline V lookup: CDR1 SGHTA, CDR2 FQGTGA. V lost 4 bases and J lost 6; bases outside the gene matches: 1.

This rearrangement joins TRBV5-1 to TRBJ2-5; a possible D gene is TRBD1 (6 bases). V was cut by 3 bases and J by 4 bases, with 16 bases left in between. The CDR3 totals 15 residues. Germline CDR1 SGHRS, CDR2 YFSETQ. The CDR3 DNA follows: TGCGCCAGCAGCTCAACAGGGCTCTCCACAGAGACCCAGTACTTC. This gives the protein CASSSTGLSTETQYF.

The chain carries TRBV25-1 and TRBJ2-1, with 7 bases that match TRBD1. The CDR3 loop spans 17 amino acids. The ends lost 2 bases at V and 0 bases at J; junction bases unmatched: 7. CDR1 MGHDK and CDR2 SYGVNS come from the germline V gene. The CDR3 protein is CASSETTGVNSYNEQFF. The DNA of the CDR3 is TGTGCCAGCAGTGAAACCACAGGGGTAAACTCCTACAATGAGCAGTTCTTC.

The chain carries TRBV7-6 and TRBJ2-1; TRBD1 might be the D (6 bases). The germline gives CDR1 SGHVS, CDR2 FNYEAQ. The length of the CDR3 is 14 residues. Trimming pared 5 bases from V and 6 bases from J, leaving 14 bases between. The CDR3 DNA follows: TGTGCCAGCAGCACAACAGGGAGAGTCAATGAGCAGTTCTTC. Protein: CASSTTGRVNEQFF.

This chain joins TRBV2 and TRBJ2-7; 7 nucleotides match TRBD1. V gave up 5 bases and J gave up 10 bases; unmatched junction bases: 5. Germline V gene data show CDR1 as SNHLY and CDR2 as FYNNEI. This CDR3 region has 11 residues. CDR3 loop: CASSTRQGQYF. CDR3 nucleotides: TGTGCCAGCAGTACACGACAGGGCCAGTACTTC.

J is TRBJ2-5 and V is TRBV7-6; perhaps TRBD1 as D (5 bases). Germline V gene data show CDR1 as SGHVS and CDR2 as FNYEAQ. CDR3 length equals 17 residues. Trimming shortened V by 2 bases and J by 1 base, and 17 bases separated the two germline ends. CDR3 in amino acids: CASSLFASDSLQETQYF. CDR3 nucleotides: TGTGCCAGCAGCTTATTTGCGAGCGACAGTCTCCAAGAGACCCAGTACTTC.

The V call is TRBV5-1, the J call TRBJ2-5, with a weak D call TRBD1 (6 bases). V was pared by 0 bases and J by 1 base, with 10 bases between. CDR1 is SGHRS, CDR2 YFSETQ, per germline. The CDR3 is 15 residues long. The CDR3 sequence is CASSLDGGLQETQYF. In nucleotides, the CDR3 is TGCGCCAGCAGCTTGGATGGGGGCCTCCAAGAGACCCAGTACTTC.

J is TRBJ2-1 and V is TRBV4-1; TRBD2 matches 8 bases. Trimming took 4 bases from V and 5 from J; bases not matched to a gene: 10. CDR1 is MGHRA and CDR2 is YSYEKL in the germline V gene. This CDR3 has 16 amino acids. The CDR3 nucleotides are TGCGCCAGCAGCCCGGGCCGCGGGAGGCGGGACAATGAGCAGTTCTTC. Translated, it gives CASSPGRGRRDNEQFF.

The chain recombines TRBV5-1 with TRBJ1-1; 7 bases fit TRBD1. Trimming removed 7 bases from V and 1 base from J; junction bases left unmatched: 1. The CDR3 is made up of 12 amino acids. CDR1 and CDR2 from the germline V gene are SGHRS and YFSETQ. CDR3 coding DNA: TGCGCCAGCTCAGGGGGGAACACTGAAGCTTTCTTT. Residues: CASSGGNTEAFF.

The chain joins TRBV6-5 to TRBJ2-2; 11 nucleotides line up with TRBD2. The CDR3 is made up of 14 amino acids. CDR1 and CDR2 (germline): MNHEY, SVGAGI. J gave up 6 bases and V 6 bases, and 3 bases lay outside the gene matches. CDR3 protein: CASRLAGGAGELFF. The CDR3 DNA reads TGTGCCAGCAGGCTAGCGGGAGGCGCCGGGGAGCTGTTTTTT.

The V call is TRBV6-5, the J call TRBJ1-3; maybe TRBD1 (6 bases). CDR1 and CDR2 from the germline V gene are MNHEY and SVGAGI. The CDR3 consists of 15 residues. The ends were cut back, 2 bases at V and 1 base at J, with 9 bases in the middle. The CDR3 region is CASSYGGASGNTIYF. Here the CDR3 DNA reads TGTGCCAGCAGTTACGGGGGGGCGTCTGGAAACACCATATATTTT.

The chain links TRBV18 to TRBJ2-2; 10 bases are shared with TRBD2. The CDR3 has 18 amino acids. J lost 3 bases, V lost 6 bases, and 13 bases had no gene match. Germline values: CDR1 KGHSH, CDR2 LQKENI. The CDR3, as DNA: TGTGCCAGCTCTTTTGCCCTAGCGGGGGCCGGGTACACCGGGGAGCTGTTTTTT. This translates into CASSFALAGAGYTGELFF.

The chain combines TRBV28 with TRBJ1-4; D not certain. This CDR3 region has 14 residues. The germline V gene encodes CDR1 MDHEN and CDR2 SYDVKM. V dropped 4 bases and J dropped 8 bases, with 14 bases sitting between them. CDR3 coding DNA: TGTGCCAGCAGTTCGGGCGATGGGAGGGAAAAACTGTTTTTT. This gives the protein CASSSGDGREKLFF.